A selection of T cell receptor beta chains follows, all from one sample in a study of shared clonotypes between healthy human individuals. Sequencing used immunoSEQ multiplex PCR; TCRdb keeps in-frame clones, though not all of them. This sample has about 990,000 clones, with 75% to 80% found just once. Sequencing was done on a sample of memory CD4+ T cells from PBMCs. These TCRs come from a man younger than 35 in good health. Some clones in this sample may be carry-over from other donors' samples. The CDR3 runs from the conserved cysteine through the conserved F or W. A D gene is named only where the DNA matches it firmly. Clone size is shown for a subset of rows, as once, few, many or a class of expanded clone.

CDR3,DNA,V,D,size,J
CASSPRQGGYREQFF,TGTGCCAGCAGCCCCCGACAGGGAGGGTACCGTGAGCAGTTCTTC,TRBV7-3,-,-,TRBJ2-1
CARSSSVTGELFF,TGTGCCAGAAGCTCTTCAGTTACCGGGGAGCTGTTTTTT,TRBV5-3,-,-,TRBJ2-2
CASSQEALAGGLYRNEQFF,TGTGCCAGCAGCCAAGAGGCACTAGCGGGAGGGCTTTACAGGAATGAGCAGTTCTTC,TRBV4-2,TRBD2,few,TRBJ2-1
CACRDRGAHGELFF,TGTGCCTGTCGGGACAGGGGAGCCCACGGGGAGCTGTTTTTT,TRBV6-1,TRBD1,-,TRBJ2-2
CASSYPGRSYEQYF,TGTGCCAGCAGTTATCCGGGAAGGTCCTACGAGCAGTACTTC,TRBV27,-,-,TRBJ2-7
CASSPPDRPGNTIYF,TGTGCCAGCTCACCACCTGACAGACCTGGAAACACCATATATTTT,TRBV18,-,-,TRBJ1-3
CASSVAGDPSTDTQYF,TGTGCCAGCAGCGTAGCAGGAGATCCTAGCACAGATACGCAGTATTTT,TRBV9,-,-,TRBJ2-3
CASSLEGPNYGYTF,TGTGCCAGCAGTTTGGAGGGGCCTAACTATGGCTACACCTTC,TRBV28,-,-,TRBJ1-2
CAISGLGREAGYTF,TGTGCCATCAGTGGACTGGGCAGGGAGGCTGGCTACACCTTC,TRBV10-3,-,-,TRBJ1-2
CASSQGVIWREEPSYEQYF,TGCGCCAGCAGCCAAGGGGTTATTTGGCGGGAGGAACCCTCCTACGAGCAGTACTTC,TRBV4-3,TRBD2,many,TRBJ2-7
CASSWGDPNYGYTF,TGCGCCAGCAGCTGGGGTGACCCGAACTATGGCTACACCTTC,TRBV5-1,-,once,TRBJ1-2
CASSGQRTMNTGELFF,TGTGCCAGTAGTGGCCAGAGGACAATGAACACCGGGGAGCTGTTTTTT,TRBV19,-,once,TRBJ2-2
CAIGSDRSNQPQHF,TGTGCCATCGGGTCCGACCGCAGCAATCAGCCCCAGCATTTT,TRBV6-5,-,-,TRBJ1-5
CASSSRGAVAKNIQYF,TGTGCCAGCAGTTCCAGGGGGGCAGTGGCCAAAAACATTCAGTACTTC,TRBV28,-,-,TRBJ2-4
CASSLGGWGYTF,TGTGCCAGCAGTTTAGGGGGCTGGGGCTACACCTTC,TRBV28,-,once,TRBJ1-2
CASSFLGTSGRTQYF,TGTGCCAGCAGCTTCCTCGGGACTAGCGGGAGAACGCAGTACTTC,TRBV5-5,TRBD2,once,TRBJ2-7
CASWRPGQGNYEQYF,TGTGCCAGCTGGAGACCGGGACAGGGGAACTACGAGCAGTACTTC,TRBV28,TRBD1,-,TRBJ2-7
CAWSVLGGVQPQHF,TGTGCCTGGAGTGTACTAGGGGGGGTACAGCCCCAGCATTTT,TRBV30,-,-,TRBJ1-5
CASSGWADYEQYF,TGCGCCAGCAGTGGCTGGGCGGATTACGAGCAGTACTTC,TRBV5-1,-,few,TRBJ2-7
CASSFFARTGELFF,TGCGCCAGCAGTTTCTTTGCAAGGACCGGGGAGCTGTTTTTT,TRBV5-1,-,-,TRBJ2-2
CASGREVWPDTQYF,TGTGCCAGCGGCCGGGAGGTCTGGCCAGATACGCAGTATTTT,TRBV7-3,TRBD2,-,TRBJ2-3
CATSRDDYQPQHF,TGTGCCACCAGCAGAGATGATTATCAGCCCCAGCATTTT,TRBV15,-,-,TRBJ1-5
CASSGPEGESYEQYF,TGTGCCAGCAGTGGCCCCGAGGGGGAATCCTACGAGCAGTACTTC,TRBV25-1,-,few,TRBJ2-7
CASSLVLAGIYNEQFF,TGCGCCAGCAGCTTGGTGCTAGCGGGAATATACAATGAGCAGTTCTTC,TRBV5-1,TRBD2,-,TRBJ2-1
CASSRGGTTGELFF,TGTGCCAGCAGCCGAGGGGGGACCACCGGGGAGCTGTTTTTT,TRBV11-1,-,-,TRBJ2-2
CASSRDPSGNTIYF,TGCGCCAGCAGCCGGGACCCATCTGGAAACACCATATATTTT,TRBV4-1,-,-,TRBJ1-3
CASSTSVQETQYF,TGTGCCAGCAGTACTAGCGTTCAAGAGACCCAGTACTTC,TRBV6-1,TRBD2,once,TRBJ2-5
CASRQVLARTDTQYF,TGTGCCAGCAGGCAGGTACTAGCGCGCACAGATACGCAGTATTTT,TRBV6-5,TRBD2,-,TRBJ2-3